Each of the 30 T cell receptor beta chains below was sequenced from the same sample in a study of T cells expressing NK-cell markers. TCRdb reprocessed the 5' RACE reads; each CDR3 protein has one entry and no DNA is given. Seen in this sample are about 450,000 distinct CDR3 sequences; the ten most common clones hold less than 7.5%. The sample comprised blood T cells: a sorted CD56 or NKG2C T cell subset, CD4+ or CD8+ T cells, or bulk PBMC T cells (not recorded which). The receptors stem from a woman aged 18 to 75 in good health.

The V and J genes are TRBV5-6 and TRBJ2-7; there is no DNA to check the TCRdb D call of TRBD1. The germline gives CDR1 SGHDT, CDR2 YYEEEE. CDR3 length: 13 residues. The CDR3 protein is CASSPEGDYEQYF.

This chain joins TRBV7-2 and TRBJ2-3. Germline V gives CDR1 SGHTA, CDR2 FQGNSA. The CDR3 covers 15 residues. The CDR3 here is CASSLAGASTDTQYF.

The CDR3 is CATSDSAGRTDTQYF. This chain links TRBV24-1 with TRBJ2-3; TCRdb lists TRBD1, though no DNA is available to test this call. Germline-derived CDR1 and CDR2 are KGHDR and SFDVKD. CDR3 length equals 15 residues.

The V call is TRBV5-4, the J call TRBJ2-3. There are 14 residues in the CDR3. Germline-derived CDR1 and CDR2 are SGHNT and YYREEE (reference sequence). The CDR3 loop reads CASSRELNTDTQYF.

The chain recombines TRBV7-3 with TRBJ1-2; TCRdb proposes TRBD1, but this gene call is untestable without DNA. CDR1 SGHTA and CDR2 FQGTGA come from the germline V gene. The CDR3 has 14 residues. CDR3 residues: CASSPKQGSDGYTF.

The V gene is TRBV4-3, the J gene TRBJ2-7; with no DNA, the TCRdb D assignment of TRBD1 cannot be verified. Germline V gives CDR1 LGHNA, CDR2 YSLEER. The CDR3 is made up of 15 amino acids. CDR3 amino acids: CASSQDRAGTYEQYF.

The chain combines TRBV30 with TRBJ2-3; there is no DNA to check the TCRdb D call of TRBD1. The germline gives CDR1 GTSNPN, CDR2 SVGIG (reference sequence). This CDR3 region has 17 residues. The CDR3 sequence: CAWSVGRRPLGTDTQYF.

The chain uses TRBV6-2 or TRBV6-3 and TRBJ1-3; absent DNA, TCRdb's TRBD1 call cannot be checked. The CDR3 runs 15 residues. The V gene's germline CDR1 is MNHEY and CDR2 SVGEGT. CDR3 region: CASTTGSRIFPTIYF.

The chain is built from TRBV20-1 and TRBJ1-1; TCRdb picks TRBD1, but there is no DNA to check that call. Germline V gene lookup returns CDR1 DFQATT and CDR2 SNEGSKA (reference sequence). This CDR3 is built from 14 residues. The CDR3 here is CSAQDRDRNTEAFF.

The V and J genes are TRBV5-1 and TRBJ1-3; lacking DNA, the TRBD1 call made by TCRdb goes unchecked. There are 19 residues in the CDR3. Germline V gene sequence: CDR1 SGHRS, CDR2 YFSETQ. The CDR3 spells CASSREEPGGPLSGNTIYF.

The chain recombines TRBV6-2 or TRBV6-3 with TRBJ2-5; the TRBD2 assignment by TCRdb is unverifiable without DNA. The CDR3 has 14 residues. In germline, CDR1 is MNHEY, CDR2 SVGEGT. CDR3 amino acids: CASSYALGQETQYF.

The rearrangement uses TRBV7-9 and TRBJ2-3; TCRdb returns TRBD1, unconfirmable since there is no DNA. CDR1 and CDR2 (germline): SEHNR, FQNEAQ (reference sequence). The CDR3 extends over 16 amino acids. The CDR3 loop reads CASSPVSGQGTDTQYF.

The genes are TRBV3-1 and TRBJ2-7; TCRdb returns TRBD2, unconfirmable since there is no DNA. The CDR3 runs to 16 residues. Germline-derived CDR1 and CDR2 are LGHDT and YNNKEL (reference sequence). CDR3 amino acids: CASSQVRTSGAYEQYF.

This chain links TRBV4-1 with TRBJ2-1. The CDR3 sequence is 17 residues long. Germline values: CDR1 MGHRA, CDR2 YSYEKL. CDR3 amino acids: CASSQLTQKGSYNEQFF.

The V call is TRBV6-5, the J call TRBJ2-1. Looked up from germline, CDR1 is MNHEY and CDR2 is SVGAGI. The CDR3 loop spans 11 amino acids. The CDR3: CASTGVNEQFF.

V gene TRBV20-1 combines with J gene TRBJ2-3; with no DNA, the TCRdb D assignment of TRBD2 cannot be verified. CDR1 is DFQATT, CDR2 SNEGSKA, per germline (reference sequence). This CDR3 is 16 amino acids long. The CDR3 loop reads CSARDPAGGFTDTQYF.

The V call is TRBV19, the J call TRBJ1-1. The length of the CDR3 is 16 residues. Germline CDR1 is LNHDA and CDR2 is SQIVND (reference sequence). The CDR3 spells CASSRGWQGGDTEAFF.

This chain links TRBV4-1 with TRBJ2-1; TCRdb designates TRBD2, a call that cannot be tested without DNA. In germline, CDR1 is MGHRA, CDR2 YSYEKL. This CDR3 spans 14 amino acids. The CDR3 loop reads CASSQVQRDNEQFF.

The chain has TRBV27 and TRBJ2-3; lacking DNA, the TRBD2 call made by TCRdb goes unchecked. The CDR3 length is 15 residues. Germline values: CDR1 MNHEY, CDR2 SMNVEV (reference sequence). The chain's CDR3 is CARSSPWTLTDTQYF.

The rearrangement joins TRBV7-2 to TRBJ1-1. CDR1 and CDR2 from the germline V gene are SGHTA and FQGNSA. The length of the CDR3 is 15 residues. The CDR3 is CASTLGRGPNTEAFF.

The chain recombines TRBV18 with TRBJ1-1. The germline V gene encodes CDR1 KGHSH and CDR2 LQKENI. CDR3 length: 16 amino acids. CDR3 sequence reads: CASSPTAATVNTEAFF.

This sequence joins TRBV20-1 and TRBJ2-7; the D call from TCRdb, TRBD2, cannot be confirmed without DNA. The germline CDR1 and CDR2 sequences are DFQATT and SNEGSKA (reference sequence). The CDR3 runs 15 residues. CDR3 region: CSAPSELAGRYEQYF.

This CDR3 is CASSEIDTLSNYGYTF. The rearrangement joins TRBV25-1 to TRBJ1-2. Germline loops: CDR1 MGHDK, CDR2 SYGVNS. The CDR3 is 16 residues long.

The chain combines TRBV27 with TRBJ1-6; TCRdb gives TRBD1 as the D gene, but with no DNA this cannot be confirmed. In germline, CDR1 is MNHEY, CDR2 SMNVEV (reference sequence). The CDR3 length is 14 residues. The chain's CDR3 is CASSETGYNSPLHF.

The CDR3 here is CASSQEGEVSSYGYTF. This rearrangement joins TRBV4-3 to TRBJ1-2. The CDR3 has 16 residues. CDR1 and CDR2 (germline): LGHNA, YSLEER.

This chain links TRBV4-3 with TRBJ2-1. The CDR3 has 15 residues. Germline V gene data show CDR1 as LGHNA and CDR2 as YSLEER. The CDR3 is CASSQTLGSYNEQFF.

This sequence joins TRBV4-3 and TRBJ2-1. The CDR3 covers 15 residues. The V gene's germline CDR1 is LGHNA and CDR2 YSLEER. CDR3 loop: CASSQEGISYNEQFF.

V gene TRBV9 combines with J gene TRBJ2-5. Germline CDR1 and CDR2: SGDLS and YYNGEE. The CDR3 totals 14 residues. This CDR3 is CASSVDSAQETQYF.

This chain joins TRBV12-3 or TRBV12-4 and TRBJ1-2; TCRdb's D gene call, TRBD1, goes unchecked for lack of DNA. CDR3 length: 14 residues. Here the CDR3 reads CASSLNRETHGYTF.

The chain employs TRBV29-1 and TRBJ2-2; lacking DNA, the TRBD2 call made by TCRdb goes unchecked. Germline V gene sequence: CDR1 SQVTM, CDR2 ANQGSEA. This CDR3 comprises 15 residues. The CDR3: CSDCDLSQNTGELFF.